This T cell receptor beta chain derives from a study of chemoradiotherapy in HPV16-positive cancers. Study results and caveats: For HPV16-positive patients, expanding HPV-responsive T cells associated with longer recurrence-free survival. Candidate HPV-specific clones and E7-related TCR motifs grew in tumor during treatment. HPV-specific T cells were functionally defined from only two HPV16-positive patients.

This clone has just a few counts. Its target is unknown. The V end was cut by 8 bases, the J end by 4 bases, with 12 bases between. The CDR3 loop spans 12 amino acids. The V gene's germline CDR1 is MNHEY and CDR2 SMNVEV (reference sequence). TCRdb's copy holds only in-frame clones and misses some; the assay was immunoSEQ multiplex PCR. The sample holds over 30,000 clones, roughly 86% seen once. The sequencing used blood, collected from a patient who underwent chemoradiotherapy. V gene TRBV27 combines with J gene TRBJ2-7; weak D call: TRBD2 (5 bases). This TCR came from a human donor with HPV-associated anogenital cancer. DNA of the CDR3: TGTGCCAGCGGTAGCGTCCTATACGAGCAGTACTTC. Protein: CASGSVLYEQYF.